The 15 T cell receptor beta chains reported below all come from one sample, sequenced in a study of regulatory T cells in long-lasting Graves disease. Time point specified: persistent/refractory GD, antithyroid drugs over 5 years with positive TRAb. RNA isolated from PBMCs was used to make the TCR library. Through Arm-PCR of CDR3 regions and iRepertoire HTBI primers, TCR beta libraries were built. Each CDR3 protein gets one entry after TCRdb re-called the multiplex PCR reads with MiXCR. The sample shows under 450,000 distinct CDR3 sequences, around 23% of them seen only once. Sequenced material: peripheral blood mononuclear cells (PBMCs), taken when the disease was refractory, from a patient treated with antithyroid drugs. Every receptor here comes from a woman in her forties with Graves disease.

The chain links TRBV27 to TRBJ2-7; 7 nucleotides match TRBD2. The CDR3 runs 16 residues. The trim removed 7 bases at V and 2 bases at J, leaving 14 bases unmatched. Germline loops: CDR1 MNHEY, CDR2 SMNVEV (reference sequence). CDR3 nucleotides: TGTGCCAGCATCATCAAGGGGCCTAGCGGACCCTACGAGCAGTACTTC. This sequence encodes CASIIKGPSGPYEQYF.

The gene calls are TRBV12-3 or TRBV12-4 and TRBJ2-3; TRBD2 agrees at 10 bases. The ends lost 3 bases at V and 3 bases at J; junction bases unmatched: 3. This CDR3 contains 15 residues. The CDR3 reads CASSFSGRTTDTQYF. CDR3 DNA sequence: TGTGCCAGCAGTTTTAGCGGGAGGACAACAGATACGCAGTATTTT.

V is TRBV2 and J is TRBJ1-6; D gene ambiguous. This CDR3 spans 17 amino acids. Germline assignment: CDR1 SNHLY and CDR2 FYNNEI. Trimming shortened V by 6 bases and J by 0 bases, and 15 bases separated the two germline ends. CDR3 bases: TGTGCCAGCAGCGTAGACCCTGGGAGCTCCTATAATTCACCCCTCCACTTT. Translated, it gives CASSVDPGSSYNSPLHF. Supplemented by reference TRBV2 and TRBJ1-6, the full variable domain reads EPEVTQTPSHQVTQMGQEVILRCVPISNHLYFYWYRQILGQKVEFLVSFYNNEISEKSEIFDDQFSVERPDGSNFTLKIRSTKLEDSAMYFCASSVDPGSSYNSPLHFGNGTRLTVT.

About this clonotype itself: At one boundary the junction diverges from the germline segment, which might be a read error. The chain carries TRBV20-1 and TRBJ2-2; 7 nucleotides agree with TRBD2. The length of the CDR3 is 16 residues. Germline V gene sequence: CDR1 DFQATT, CDR2 SNEGSKA (reference sequence). This CDR3 reads CSARGVRERRTGELLF. The CDR3 nucleotides are TGCAGTGCTAGAGGGGTGCGGGAGCGTCGTACCGGGGAGCTGCTTTTT.

The J gene is TRBJ2-7, the V gene TRBV5-8; perhaps TRBD1 as D (6 bases). V was shortened by 0 bases and J by 4 bases, with 20 bases between the two germline ends. Germline CDR1 and CDR2: SGHTS and YDEGEE. The CDR3 loop spans 17 amino acids. CDR3 sequence reads: CASSLAETGSPFYEQYF. The CDR3 DNA sequence: TGTGCCAGCAGCTTGGCTGAGACAGGTAGTCCCTTTTACGAGCAGTACTTC.

This clonotype was detected a few times. J is TRBJ2-7 and V is TRBV14; no definite D call. Per germline, CDR1 SGHDN and CDR2 FVKESK. The V gene lost 5 bases and the J gene lost 3 bases, with 11 bases spanning the gap. There are 13 residues in the CDR3. CDR3 region: CASSTLSVYEQYF. The CDR3 nucleotides are TGTGCCAGCAGCACTCTGTCGGTCTACGAGCAGTACTTC. Full variable domain (missing parts from reference TRBV14 and TRBJ2-7): EAGVTQFPSHSVIEKGQTVTLRCDPISGHDNLYWYRRVMGKEIKFLLHFVKESKQDESGMPNNRFLAERTGGTYSTLKVQPAELEDSGVYFCASSTLSVYEQYFGPGTRLTVT.

The V gene is TRBV12-3 or TRBV12-4, the J gene TRBJ2-2; TRBD2 aligns across 10 bases. The J segment lost 3 bases and the V segment lost 5 bases, leaving 6 bases of the junction unmatched. The CDR3 consists of 16 residues. CDR3 amino acids: CASSPKAGGDTGELFF. The CDR3 region has the DNA TGTGCCAGCAGTCCCAAAGCGGGAGGGGACACCGGGGAGCTGTTTTTT.

The V and J genes are TRBV13 and TRBJ1-1; D possibly corresponds to TRBD1 (6 bases). This CDR3 has 15 amino acids. V lost 4 bases and J 2 bases, leaving 14 bases between the germline ends. Germline CDR1 is PRHDT and CDR2 is FYEKMQ (reference sequence). CDR3: CASSSGQILNTEAFF. DNA for the CDR3: TGTGCCAGCAGCTCCGGACAGATATTAAACACTGAAGCTTTCTTT.

Written as DNA, the CDR3 is TGTGCCAGCAGCTTGCCCCCCTTTACTAGCGGGAGAATGACAGATACGCAGTATTTT. Its protein product is CASSLPPFTSGRMTDTQYF. The genes are TRBV28 and TRBJ2-3; 11 bases map to TRBD2. The V segment lost 6 bases and the J segment 3 bases; nucleotides outside the gene matches: 17. The CDR3 is 19 amino acids. CDR1 MDHEN and CDR2 SYDVKM come from the germline V gene.

This clonotype was found many times. The genes are TRBV7-9 and TRBJ1-5; D not resolved. Germline CDR1 SEHNR, CDR2 FQNEAQ (reference sequence). V dropped 6 bases and J dropped 4 bases, with 16 bases sitting between them. The CDR3 has 15 amino acids. CDR3 coding DNA: TGTGCCAGCAGTCGTAGTGCGGCAGAAAATCAGCCCCAGCATTTT. Amino acid sequence: CASSRSAAENQPQHF. Using reference TRBV7-9 and TRBJ1-5 for the parts outside the CDR3, the full variable domain is DTGVSQNPRHKITKRGQNVTFRCDPISEHNRLYWYRQTLGQGPEFLTYFQNEAQLEKSRLLSDRFSAERPKGSFSTLEIQRTEQGDSAMYLCASSRSAAENQPQHFGDGTRLSIL.

This sequence joins TRBV13 and TRBJ2-1; 10 bases are shared with TRBD2. The CDR3 totals 17 residues. The germline V gene encodes CDR1 PRHDT and CDR2 FYEKMQ (reference sequence). Germline trimming cut 6 bases from V and 6 bases from J; bases unmatched to any gene: 14. In DNA, the CDR3 is TGTGCCAGCAGTTCCGAGATAGCGGGAGGAAGGCCCAATGAGCAGTTCTTC. It yields the protein CASSSEIAGGRPNEQFF.

This clonotype was seen a few times. This chain joins TRBV19 and TRBJ1-1; possible D gene TRBD1, 5 bases. From germline, CDR1 is LNHDA and CDR2 SQIVND (reference sequence). CDR3 size: 14 residues. V lost 4 bases, J lost 1 base, and 10 bases lay in between. CDR3 bases: TGTGCCAGTAGTAAGAATGGGGGGAACACTGAAGCTTTCTTT. Amino acid sequence: CASSKNGGNTEAFF.

This clonotype showed up many times. This chain connects TRBV10-3 to TRBJ2-7, with TRBD1 identical over 9 bases. V gave up 9 bases and J gave up 3 bases; unmatched junction bases: 3. In germline, CDR1 is ENHRY, CDR2 SYGVKD. The length of the CDR3 is 12 residues. In nucleotides, the CDR3 is TGTGCCATTTCGACAGGGGGCTACGAGCAGTACTTC. It yields the protein CAISTGGYEQYF.

On this clonotype: One end of the junction is discordant with germline, which a read error may explain. The chain is built from TRBV2 and TRBJ2-7; a possible D gene is TRBD1 (5 bases). The CDR3 runs to 11 residues. From germline, CDR1 is SNHLY and CDR2 FYNNEI. CDR3 nucleotides: TGTGCCAGCACCCAAGGGGCCGAGCGGTACTTC. It translates to CASTQGAERYF. The full variable domain, with the rest looked up from reference TRBV2 and TRBJ2-7, is EPEVTQTPSHQVTQMGQEVILRCVPISNHLYFYWYRQILGQKVEFLVSFYNNEISEKSEIFDDQFSVERPDGSNFTLKIRSTKLEDSAMYFCASTQGAERYFGPGTRLTVT.

This clonotype turned up a few times. At one end, the junction sequence differs from germline, possibly due to a read error. CDR3 amino acids: CSARAGTAGAEQYF. In nucleotides, the CDR3 is TGCAGTGCAAGAGCCGGGACCGCGGGAGCCGAGCAGTACTTC. The chain joins TRBV20-1 to TRBJ2-7; 7 bases are shared with TRBD2. The CDR3 has 14 amino acids. CDR1 is DFQATT and CDR2 is SNEGSKA in the germline V gene (reference sequence).